This TCR beta chain was captured in a study of Ad26.COV2.S vaccination and SARS-CoV-2 variants. General observations from the study: A substantial breadth of spike-specific CD8+ and CD4+ T cell responses after vaccination has been reported. The study found higher spike-specific TCR breadth in vaccine than placebo recipients.

The data were produced by immunoSEQ multiplex PCR, yet TCRdb's version contains in-frame clones alone and is incomplete. The sample includes 97,000 or so clones, roughly 80% of them seen just once. This CDR3 region has 13 residues. V lost 4 bases and J lost 8; bases outside the gene matches: 7. CDR1 and CDR2 (germline): SGHRS, YFSETQ. With regard to this clone: The antigen remains undetermined.

The material sequenced was peripheral blood, taken after recovery from COVID-19. This TCR derives from a human donor who had recovered from COVID-19. The gene calls are TRBV5-1 and TRBJ1-1; 8 bases align to TRBD1. This CDR3 reads CASSDPGQEEAFF. CDR3 in DNA: TGCGCCAGCAGCGATCCGGGACAGGAAGAAGCTTTCTTT.